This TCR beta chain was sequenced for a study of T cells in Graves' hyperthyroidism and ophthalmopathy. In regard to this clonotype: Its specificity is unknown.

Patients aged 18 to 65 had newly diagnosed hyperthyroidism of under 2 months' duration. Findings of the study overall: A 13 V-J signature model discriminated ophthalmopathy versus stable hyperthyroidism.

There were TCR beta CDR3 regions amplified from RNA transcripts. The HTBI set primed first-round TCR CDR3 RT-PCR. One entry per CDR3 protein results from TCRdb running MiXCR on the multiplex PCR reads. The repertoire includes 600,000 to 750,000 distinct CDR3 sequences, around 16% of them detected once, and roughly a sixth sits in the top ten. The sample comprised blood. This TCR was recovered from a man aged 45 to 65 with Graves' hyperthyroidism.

CDR3 loop: CAISEYPSGRRAPGANVLTF. The CDR3 bases are TGTGCCATCAGTGAGTACCCTAGCGGGAGAAGGGCGCCTGGGGCCAACGTCCTGACTTTC. The chain has TRBV10-3 and TRBJ2-6, with 10 nucleotides matching TRBD2. Trimming removed 1 base from V and 2 bases from J; junction bases left unmatched: 11. Germline CDR1 reads ENHRY; CDR2 reads SYGVKD. The CDR3 is 20 residues long.